This is a list of T cell receptor beta chains from one sample in a study of shared clonotypes between healthy human individuals. Clones were sequenced by immunoSEQ multiplex PCR, and TCRdb holds only the in-frame ones, with some missing. Here the sample spans approximately 340,000 clones, 74% being singletons. Sequencing input: memory CD4+ T cells sorted from blood. The receptors derive from a man aged 25-45 years in good health. CDR3s include the opening cysteine and the closing phenylalanine or tryptophan. The D gene is left open where the match is weak. Where a row states a size, it is once, few, many or the class of an expanded clone; other rows omit it.

TRBD1 TRBJ2-5 TRBV7-2 15 . CASSPGDSLQETQYF TGTGCCAGCAGCCCCGGGGACAGTTTACAAGAGACCCAGTACTTC
TRBD1 TRBJ2-2 TRBV7-6 15 few CASSLGQGNAGELFF TGTGCCAGCAGCCTAGGACAGGGTAATGCCGGGGAGCTGTTTTTT
TRBD1 TRBJ2-5 TRBV11-2 14 . CASSFTGARGTQYF TGTGCCAGCAGCTTTACAGGGGCCAGGGGGACCCAGTACTTC
. TRBJ1-4 TRBV19 14 . CASSVGRPNEKLFF TGTGCCAGTAGCGTTGGGCGGCCCAATGAAAAACTGTTTTTT
. TRBJ2-1 TRBV6-1 18 . CASSAPLKRPNPRDEQFF TGTGCCAGCAGTGCTCCGCTAAAACGGCCGAACCCGAGAGATGAGCAGTTCTTC
. TRBJ2-3 TRBV18 12 . CASSFKADTQYF TGTGCCAGCTCGTTTAAGGCAGATACGCAGTATTTT
. TRBJ2-3 TRBV29-1 13 . CSGSAGNTDTQYF TGCAGCGGGTCGGCAGGGAACACAGATACGCAGTATTTT
. TRBJ1-1 TRBV6-1 11 many CASIAYTEAFF TGTGCCAGCATCGCCTACACTGAAGCTTTCTTT
TRBD1 TRBJ1-5 TRBV2 14 once CASSFQGANQPQHF TGTGCCAGCAGTTTTCAGGGGGCCAATCAGCCCCAGCATTTT
. TRBJ2-7 TRBV7-2 12 . CASQGNSYEQYF TGTGCCAGTCAGGGCAACTCCTACGAGCAGTACTTC
TRBD2 TRBJ2-1 TRBV7-2 13 . CASSFGTSGRQFF TGTGCCAGCAGCTTCGGGACTAGCGGGCGGCAGTTCTTC
. TRBJ2-3 TRBV10-3 15 few CAIRRGRSPTDTQYF TGTGCCATCAGGAGAGGGAGGAGTCCCACAGATACGCAGTATTTT
TRBD1 TRBJ1-1 TRBV6-6 16 many CASSYLTGEGDTEAFF TGTGCCAGCAGTTACCTTACAGGGGAGGGTGACACTGAAGCTTTCTTT
. TRBJ2-1 TRBV4-2 19 . CASSQETSLGGLPYNEQFF TGTGCCAGCAGCCAAGAAACTAGCTTAGGGGGATTACCCTACAATGAGCAGTTCTTC
. TRBJ2-7 TRBV30 14 . CAWSSQVAPYEQYF TGTGCCTGGAGTAGCCAGGTTGCCCCCTACGAGCAGTACTTC
. TRBJ2-1 TRBV11-2 15 . CASSLDPSSYNEQFF TGTGCCAGCAGCTTAGATCCCTCTTCCTACAATGAGCAGTTCTTC
TRBD1 TRBJ1-2 TRBV7-2 15 . CASSLGQGANYGYTF TGTGCCAGCAGCTTAGGACAGGGGGCTAACTATGGCTACACCTTC
. TRBJ2-3 TRBV11-2 13 . CASSLDPPDTQYF TGTGCCAGCAGCTTAGACCCGCCAGATACGCAGTATTTT
. TRBJ1-5 TRBV18 14 few CASSLGGPSQPQHF TGTGCCAGCTCACTAGGGGGGCCTAGTCAGCCCCAGCATTTT
TRBD2 TRBJ2-7 TRBV5-4 13 . CASSEGTSFEQYF TGTGCCAGCAGCGAGGGGACTAGCTTCGAGCAGTACTTC
. TRBJ1-1 TRBV6-1 13 . CASSEVGQPRGSF TGTGCCAGCAGTGAAGTCGGGCAGCCCCGAGGGTCCTTT
TRBD1 TRBJ1-2 TRBV5-1 12 . CASSSGGHGYTF TGCGCCAGCAGCTCAGGGGGGCATGGCTACACCTTC
TRBD2 TRBJ2-7 TRBV7-2 15 . CASSLAAGEIYEQYF TGTGCCAGCAGCTTAGCAGCGGGAGAAATATACGAGCAGTACTTC
. TRBJ1-3 TRBV11-2 14 . CASSLVLSGNTIYF TGTGCCAGCAGCTTAGTCCTCTCTGGAAACACCATATATTTT
TRBD1 TRBJ1-4 TRBV28 14 few CASRSGTVNEKLFF TGTGCCAGCAGGTCCGGGACAGTCAATGAAAAACTGTTTTTT
. TRBJ1-1 TRBV19 12 . CASQGMNTEAFF TGTGCCAGCCAGGGTATGAACACTGAAGCTTTCTTT
. TRBJ1-1 TRBV7-9 15 . CASSPRGSGYTEAFF TGTGCCAGCAGCCCGAGGGGGTCGGGGTACACTGAAGCTTTCTTT
. TRBJ2-7 TRBV21-1 12 few CASSGGDYEQYF TGTGCCAGCAGCGGAGGCGACTACGAGCAGTACTTC
. TRBJ2-1 TRBV10-1 14 . CASSEGGNYNEQFF TGCGCCAGCAGTGAGGGCGGGAACTACAATGAGCAGTTCTTC
. TRBJ1-1 TRBV9 13 many CASSVESNTEAFF TGTGCCAGCAGCGTCGAGAGTAACACTGAAGCTTTCTTT
. TRBJ2-7 TRBV6-1 11 few CASSLVYEQYF TGTGCCAGCAGCTTGGTGTACGAGCAGTACTTC
. TRBJ2-3 TRBV11-3 13 . CASSLGGLNTQYF TGTGCCAGCAGCTTAGGAGGCCTAAATACGCAGTATTTT
. TRBJ2-3 TRBV19 14 . CASSMSGRQDTQYF TGTGCCAGTAGTATGTCGGGCCGTCAGGATACGCAGTATTTT
. TRBJ2-2 TRBV7-8 17 few CASSLGWAYANTGELFF TGTGCCAGCAGCTTAGGGTGGGCTTACGCAAACACCGGGGAGCTGTTTTTT
. TRBJ2-5 TRBV18 16 few CASSEQRQTYQETQYF TGTGCCAGCTCAGAACAACGACAGACGTACCAAGAGACCCAGTACTTC
. TRBJ2-3 TRBV21-1 18 . CASSPQKGRAPHRDTQYF TGTGCCAGCAGCCCTCAAAAGGGGAGGGCCCCTCACAGAGATACGCAGTATTTT
TRBD2 TRBJ2-1 TRBV7-2 15 . CASSLTGTSGNEQFF TGTGCCAGCAGCTTAACCGGGACTAGTGGGAATGAGCAGTTCTTC
TRBD1 TRBJ2-7 TRBV27 15 few CASSSYTGQVYEQYF TGTGCCAGCAGTTCCTACACAGGACAGGTCTACGAGCAGTACTTC
TRBD2 TRBJ2-7 TRBV9 14 . CASSVTGTTYEQYF TGTGCCAGCAGCGTAACGGGGACTACCTACGAGCAGTACTTC
. TRBJ2-2 TRBV4-3 14 . CASSHRENTGELFF TGCGCCAGCAGCCATAGGGAGAACACCGGGGAGCTGTTTTTT
. TRBJ2-7 TRBV7-9 14 once CASSLVGSLLEQYF TGTGCCAGCAGCTTAGTGGGGTCTCTATTGGAGCAGTACTTC
. TRBJ2-7 TRBV13 13 . CASSKGGRGEQYF TGTGCCAGCAGTAAGGGGGGACGGGGTGAGCAGTACTTC
. TRBJ2-3 TRBV7-8 14 many CASSSERERDTQYF TGTGCCAGCAGCTCAGAACGGGAAAGGGATACGCAGTATTTT
. TRBJ2-3 TRBV18 17 . CASSPYSGGVSTDTQYF TGTGCCAGCTCACCATATTCGGGGGGCGTTAGCACAGATACGCAGTATTTT
. TRBJ1-1 TRBV29-1 12 . CSGQGMNTEAFF TGCAGCGGTCAGGGGATGAACACTGAAGCTTTCTTT
TRBD2 TRBJ2-2 TRBV10-1 17 . CASSPPGLAGEIGELFF TGCGCCAGCAGTCCACCGGGACTAGCGGGAGAAATCGGGGAGCTGTTTTTT
. TRBJ1-1 TRBV28 15 medium-sized CASRRTSRGRTEAFF TGTGCCAGCAGACGTACTAGTAGGGGCCGCACTGAAGCTTTCTTT
TRBD1 TRBJ2-7 TRBV29-1 12 few CSVAQGAGEQYF TGCAGCGTTGCACAGGGGGCCGGGGAGCAGTACTTC
TRBD2 TRBJ2-1 TRBV11-3 16 . CASSLDVLAGANEQFF TGTGCCAGCAGCTTAGACGTACTAGCGGGAGCCAATGAGCAGTTCTTC
. TRBJ1-4 TRBV7-2 17 . CASSLRFQGTANEKLFF TGTGCCAGCAGCCTCAGATTCCAGGGTACAGCTAATGAAAAACTGTTTTTT
TRBD1 TRBJ1-2 TRBV4-1 15 . CASSHDRGRLNGYTF TGCGCCAGCAGCCACGACAGGGGGCGACTTAATGGCTACACCTTC
. TRBJ1-1 TRBV18 15 . CASSPPSKPNTEAFF TGTGCCAGCTCACCACCAAGCAAGCCGAACACTGAAGCTTTCTTT
. TRBJ2-3 TRBV9 13 . CASSVVRLGTQYF TGTGCCAGCAGCGTAGTGAGGCTCGGTACGCAGTATTTT